This TCR beta chain was identified during a study of T cell responses to AZD1222 COVID-19 vaccine. Looking at the study overall: It was second doses at about 4 or about 12 weeks that were pooled. Study results and limitations: The study identified only six AZD1222 recipients as seropositive at baseline. Donors, mostly white British, included more females; clonal diversity was possibly underestimated.

Note on this clone: The target antigen is unknown.

Data came from immunoSEQ multiplex PCR; TCRdb stores just in-frame clones and leaves some out. The sample carries 80,000 to 100,000 clones, roughly 89% recorded once. Trimming stripped 4 bases from V and 5 bases from J, with 8 bases between. This CDR3 spans 12 amino acids. CDR1 MNHEY and CDR2 SVGAGI come from the germline V gene. The receptor was isolated from an adult in good health. The source was peripheral blood, collected on day 0 of AZD1222 vaccination. The chain carries TRBV6-5 and TRBJ2-5; D gene unclear. The DNA of the CDR3 is TGTGCCAGCAGTTTTGTTGGGGAGACCCAGTACTTC. Translation: CASSFVGETQYF.